The present TCR beta chain was sequenced within a study of TET2 disruption in CD19-targeted CAR T cells listed by TCRdb under 2018. Study-level background: The number of samples was determined by the original clinical trial design and by which samples were available, and no additional inclusion criteria were applied. The full study reports these points: The conclusions drawn about the patient's CAR T cells were based on extensive analysis of just one subject.

A note on this clone: Which antigen it targets is not known. The read comes to an end 3 residues before the CDR3 does, leaving the germline J gene to fill in the end.

Sample treatment or condition, as interpreted from the label and publication: autologous CTL019 cells: CD19 CAR with 4-1BB and CD3 zeta domains. The CD19 CAR incorporated TCR zeta and 4-1BB costimulatory signaling domains. T cells for CTL019 manufacturing were collected from peripheral blood by means of leukapheresis. The DNeasy Blood and Tissue Kit was used to extract genomic DNA from pre-infusion T cells, peripheral blood, or sorted post-infusion T cells. The immunoSEQ assay was used for deep sequencing of the TCR beta chain. The authors' pipeline ran thus. Clonotype frequencies were computed using only productive TCR beta rearrangements. Held by TCRdb, this immuneACCESS table contains in-frame sequences only and omits some clones. Under half of the omission traces to an unresolved V gene where checked; the cause of the rest is unknown. The V and J calls and clone size come from that table; D and trimming were worked out from the DNA. Per the sample table, the count is about 25,000 clones. The leading ten clones occupy approximately 1.8% of the sample.

Inclusive of the bounding cysteine and phenylalanine, the CDR3 is 15 residues long. The CDR3 was read in part: 36 bases, with the frame set at base 1. CDR1 and CDR2 are read off the germline V gene as MDHEN and SYDVKM. Trimming accounts for 2 bases at V and 7 bases at J, while the number of junction bases matched to no gene is 5. The clonotype comes from a man between 65 and 79 years old with chronic lymphocytic leukemia. The chain was built from TRBV28 and TRBJ2-1; TRBD2 matches 10 bases in the middle. The sequencing used CD8- CAR+ T cells sorted from cultured blood T cells, collected for CD19 CAR T cell therapy. Read against the paper, the sample's cell subset or site label means: CD8-negative CAR-positive T cells from the infusion product. The CDR3 region: CASSLGAGGPNEQFF. CDR3 DNA (partial): TGTGCCAGCAGTTTAGGAGCGGGGGGGCCTAATGAG.